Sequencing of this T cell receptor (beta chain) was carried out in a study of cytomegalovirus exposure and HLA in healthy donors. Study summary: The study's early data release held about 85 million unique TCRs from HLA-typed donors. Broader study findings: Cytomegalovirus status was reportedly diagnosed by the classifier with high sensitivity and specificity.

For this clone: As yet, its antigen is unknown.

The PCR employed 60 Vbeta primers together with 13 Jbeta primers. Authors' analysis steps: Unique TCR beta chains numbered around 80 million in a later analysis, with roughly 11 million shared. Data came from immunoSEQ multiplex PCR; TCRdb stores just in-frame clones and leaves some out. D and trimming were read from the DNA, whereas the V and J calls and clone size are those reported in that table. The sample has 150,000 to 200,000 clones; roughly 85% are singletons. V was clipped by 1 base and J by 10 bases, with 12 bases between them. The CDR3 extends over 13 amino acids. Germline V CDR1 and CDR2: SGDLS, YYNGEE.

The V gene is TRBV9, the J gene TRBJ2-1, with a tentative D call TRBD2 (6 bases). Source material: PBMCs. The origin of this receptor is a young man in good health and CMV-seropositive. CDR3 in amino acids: CASSVISGDEQFF. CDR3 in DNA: TGTGCCAGCAGCGTAATATCGGGGGACGAGCAGTTCTTC.